This entry concerns a single T cell receptor beta chain. Its target is not known. J lost 4 bases, V lost 1 base, and 8 bases had no gene match. The CDR3 spans 15 residues. Germline CDR1 and CDR2: SGHRS and YFSETQ. Method: immunoSEQ multiplex PCR; TCRdb's copy keeps in-frame clones and lacks some. The sample consists of around 81,000 clones, about 80% of them appearing once. The data stem from a study of neoadjuvant anti-PD-1 for oral cavity cancer. Findings and limits, study-wide: TCR analyses covered only a few patients per response group.

The TCR was taken from a person between 40 and 80 years old with oral cavity squamous cell carcinoma. The sample consisted of PBMCs, taken before nivolumab (anti-PD-1) treatment. The chain uses TRBV5-1 and TRBJ2-7, with 7 bases aligning to TRBD2. The CDR3 region is CASSLRGVVEYEQYF. CDR3 DNA sequence: TGCGCCAGCAGCTTGCGGGGGGTCGTCGAGTACGAGCAGTACTTC.